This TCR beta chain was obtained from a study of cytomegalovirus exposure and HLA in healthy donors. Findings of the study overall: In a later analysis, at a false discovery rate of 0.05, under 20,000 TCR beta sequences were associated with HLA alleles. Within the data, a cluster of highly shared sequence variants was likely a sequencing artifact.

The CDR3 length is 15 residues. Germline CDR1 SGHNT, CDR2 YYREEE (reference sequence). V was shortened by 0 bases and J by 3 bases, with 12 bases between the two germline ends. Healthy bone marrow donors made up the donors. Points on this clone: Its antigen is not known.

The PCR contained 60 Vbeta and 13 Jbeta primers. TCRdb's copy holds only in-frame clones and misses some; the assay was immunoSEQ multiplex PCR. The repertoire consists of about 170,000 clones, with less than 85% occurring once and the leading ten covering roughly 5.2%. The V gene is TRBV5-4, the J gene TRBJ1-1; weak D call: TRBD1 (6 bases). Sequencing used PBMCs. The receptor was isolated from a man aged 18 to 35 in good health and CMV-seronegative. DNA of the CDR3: TGTGCCAGCAGCTTGGTGGGGGCCACTTACACTGAAGCTTTCTTT. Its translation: CASSLVGATYTEAFF.